This T cell receptor beta chain comes out of a study of blood T cell repertoires in COVID-19 (dated by TCRdb to 2020 to 2021). In the study overall: Samples from collaborators originated in the United States, Italy and Spain and spanned both the acute and convalescent phases of COVID-19. The repertoires were released in a freely available public database meant as a resource for research on the immune response to SARS-CoV-2. Deeply sampled blood TCRbeta repertoires from subjects exposed to, actively infected with, or recovered from COVID-19 were included in the dataset. Sample metadata almost always included a de-identified subject ID, COVID-19 status, age in years and sex. Samples were obtained from the ongoing ImmuneRACE study (first 160 participants) and from some 1,200 subjects provided by 6 global collaborators. HLA class I and class II types, where available, came from metadata supplied by the sample provider rather than from assay-based typing. The material from the prospective study consisted of cDNA or gDNA derived from T cells, B-cell-depleted T cells, or PBMCs.

V trim: 6 bases; J trim: 5 bases; unmatched bases: 8. CDR1 MRHNA and CDR2 SNTAGT are derived from the germline V gene. Including the terminal cysteine and phenylalanine, the CDR3 comprises 15 residues. Just CDR3 DNA is preserved here, 45 bases in frame from base 1. Points the paper makes about the study in general: How much clinical and demographic metadata was included differed by source and by participant, and the metadata was provided uncurated.

This clone is a singleton in its sample. Its antigen is currently not known. Base qualities are not recorded, but no much larger clone differs from it by a single base. The immunoSEQ Assay, a bias-controlled multiplex PCR, was used to amplify TCRbeta CDR3 regions from genomic DNA. Per the source publication's procedure: Within the assay, amplification of reference gene primers was used to estimate how many nucleated cells each sample contained. To quantify the absolute abundance of each unique TCRbeta CDR3 rearrangement, sequence reads were collapsed and filtered. For each sample, productive Simpson clonality was calculated as the square root of Simpson's diversity index across productive rearrangements. TCRdb's version of the immuneACCESS table is confined to in-frame rearrangements and falls short of the full clone set. An unresolved V gene accounts for under half of the shortfall where checked; the remainder is of unknown origin. V, J and clone size reflect that table, while D and trimming were determined from the DNA. The sample contains 270,000 or so clones, nearly 85% of them found a single time. The leading ten clones occupy around 7.8% of the sample.

Collaborating institutions collected whole blood in K2EDTA tubes following their own protocols. Collaborator samples were shipped for TCRbeta analysis as frozen whole blood, isolated PBMCs, or DNA extracted from either sample type. Sequences were obtained from peripheral blood. The receptor's source is a human donor in a cohort sampled during active COVID-19. This sequence uses TRBV6-4 and TRBJ1-5; 9 central bases correspond to TRBD1. The DNA reads as follows: TGTGCCAGCAGGATACAGGGGGCGCGGTATCAGCCCCAGCATTTT. It is translated as CASRIQGARYQPQHF.